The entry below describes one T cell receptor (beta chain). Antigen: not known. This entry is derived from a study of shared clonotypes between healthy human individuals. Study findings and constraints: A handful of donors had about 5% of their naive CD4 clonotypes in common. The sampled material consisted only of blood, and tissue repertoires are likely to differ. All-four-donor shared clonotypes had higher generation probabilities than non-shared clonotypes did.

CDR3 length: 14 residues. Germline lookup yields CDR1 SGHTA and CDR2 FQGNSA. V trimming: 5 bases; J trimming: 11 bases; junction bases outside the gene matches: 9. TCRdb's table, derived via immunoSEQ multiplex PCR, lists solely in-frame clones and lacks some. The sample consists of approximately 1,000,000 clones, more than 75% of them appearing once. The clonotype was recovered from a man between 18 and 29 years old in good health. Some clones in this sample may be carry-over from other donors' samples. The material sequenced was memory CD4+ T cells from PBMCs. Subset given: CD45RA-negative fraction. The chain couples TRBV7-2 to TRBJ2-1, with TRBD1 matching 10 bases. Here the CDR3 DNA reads TGTGCCAGCAGCCCGCGACAGGGGGCCTCCCAGCAGTTCTTC. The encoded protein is CASSPRQGASQQFF.